What follows are 31 T cell receptor beta chains derived from one specimen sequenced in a study of CD8 T cell repertoires and HIV-1 epitope variants. Sequencing used immunoSEQ multiplex PCR; TCRdb keeps in-frame clones, though not all of them. This sample has some 100,000 clones, with roughly four fifths found just once. Sequencing used uncultured baseline CD8+ T cells from peripheral blood mononuclear cells (PBMCs). The receptors here all came from a male donor with HIV.

This clone was seen a handful of times. The chain joins TRBV7-6 to TRBJ1-1; a possible D gene is TRBD1 (5 bases). The CDR3 length is 14 residues. CDR1 is SGHVS and CDR2 is FNYEAQ in the germline V gene. Trimming removed 4 bases from V and 1 base from J, with 10 bases in between. Here the CDR3 reads CASSSMDKNTEAFF. The DNA of the CDR3 is TGTGCCAGCAGCTCCATGGACAAGAACACTGAAGCTTTCTTT.

The J gene is TRBJ2-7, the V gene TRBV7-6, with 10 bases identical to TRBD2. V lost 7 bases to trimming and J lost 5 bases; unmatched junction nucleotides: 5. The CDR3 loop spans 13 amino acids. Germline lookup yields CDR1 SGHVS and CDR2 FNYEAQ. The CDR3: CASTSGRADEQYF. In nucleotides, the CDR3 is TGTGCCAGCACAAGCGGGAGGGCCGACGAGCAGTACTTC.

In this sample, this clone turned up once. V is TRBV15 and J is TRBJ2-5; no firm D call. Per germline, CDR1 LNHNV and CDR2 YYDKDF (reference sequence). The CDR3 has 15 residues. Trimming removed 4 bases at V and 1 base at J, with 13 bases between. CDR3 amino acids: CATSNRYPLQETQYF. The CDR3 DNA is TGTGCCACCAGCAACCGATACCCCCTCCAAGAGACCCAGTACTTC.

The chain links TRBV27 to TRBJ2-7; a possible D gene is TRBD1 (7 bases). The length of the CDR3 is 11 residues. V gave up 5 bases and J gave up 12 bases, with 14 bases separating them. The V gene's germline CDR1 is MNHEY and CDR2 SMNVEV (reference sequence). This chain's CDR3 is CASSARGALYF. The CDR3 nucleotides are TGTGCCAGCAGTGCCAGGGGGGCCTTGTACTTC.

Turning to this clone: At one boundary the junction diverges from the germline segment, which might be a read error. CDR3 DNA sequence: TGTGCCAGCAGCTTGGACTATGGCTACGCCTTC. Amino acid sequence: CASSLDYGYAF. The V call is TRBV7-9, the J call TRBJ1-2; no firm D call. Germline-derived CDR1 and CDR2 are SEHNR and FQNEAQ (reference sequence). The CDR3 length is 11 residues.

The chain joins TRBV28 to TRBJ1-2, with D possibly matching TRBD1 (6 bases). Germline loops: CDR1 MDHEN, CDR2 SYDVKM. The CDR3 is made up of 13 amino acids. V was cut by 6 bases and J by 3 bases, with 11 bases left in between. CDR3 protein: CASRSEGDYGYTF. Written as DNA, the CDR3 is TGTGCCAGCAGATCGGAGGGGGACTATGGCTACACCTTC.

The chain employs TRBV4-3 and TRBJ1-6; 8 bases line up with TRBD1. Germline loops: CDR1 LGHNA, CDR2 YSLEER. The CDR3 is 16 residues long. V shed 0 bases, J shed 3 bases, and the junction held 1 base outside the gene matches. Written as DNA, the CDR3 is TGCGCCAGCAGCCAAGATACAGGGGGCTATAATTCACCCCTCCACTTT. Amino acid sequence: CASSQDTGGYNSPLHF.

This clone was seen a handful of times. This chain uses TRBV7-9 with TRBJ2-3; a weak D match, TRBD2 (6 bases). Deletions cut 6 bases from V and 2 bases from J, with 9 bases between. The germline V gene encodes CDR1 SEHNR and CDR2 FQNEAQ (reference sequence). This CDR3 has 13 residues. The CDR3 DNA is TGTGCCAGCAGTCGGGAGCTCACAGATACGCAGTATTTT. It codes for CASSRELTDTQYF.

The rearrangement joins TRBV5-1 to TRBJ2-5; TRBD2 matches at 14 bases. The ends lost 0 bases at V and 5 bases at J; junction bases unmatched: 6. Germline lookup yields CDR1 SGHRS and CDR2 YFSETQ. This CDR3 contains 17 residues. The CDR3 nucleotides are TGCGCCAGCAGCTTGGCCGGGACTAGCGGGAGTGGGGAGACCCAGTACTTC. Its translation: CASSLAGTSGSGETQYF.

This clone was observed once. The chain couples TRBV5-1 to TRBJ2-2, with D perhaps TRBD1 (5 bases). Germline V lookup: CDR1 SGHRS, CDR2 YFSETQ. The CDR3 runs to 13 residues. Trimming removed 2 bases at V and 5 bases at J, with 7 bases between. CDR3 bases: TGCGCCAGCAGCTTCGACAGTACCGGGGAGCTGTTTTTT. Residues: CASSFDSTGELFF.

The chain recombines TRBV29-1 with TRBJ2-2, with D perhaps matching TRBD1 (6 bases). The CDR3 covers 13 residues. V was clipped by 5 bases and J by 5 bases, with 12 bases between them. Germline-derived CDR1 and CDR2 are SQVTM and ANQGSEA. This CDR3 reads CSVRATGTGELFF. CDR3 sequence (DNA): TGCAGCGTTAGGGCAACAGGGACCGGGGAGCTGTTTTTT.

The chain has TRBV7-6 and TRBJ2-2; D may be TRBD1 (6 bases). Per germline, CDR1 SGHVS and CDR2 FNYEAQ. This CDR3 is built from 13 residues. Trimming stripped 7 bases from V and 1 base from J, with 7 bases between. As DNA, the CDR3 is TGTGCCAGCAAGGGACAGAACACCGGGGAGCTGTTTTTT. Encoded protein: CASKGQNTGELFF.

The rearrangement joins TRBV9 to TRBJ2-2; weak D call: TRBD2 (6 bases). V was clipped by 4 bases and J by 5 bases, with 24 bases between them. In germline, CDR1 is SGDLS, CDR2 YYNGEE. CDR3 length: 18 amino acids. CDR3: CASSPSRVEGVYTGELFF. In nucleotides, the CDR3 is TGTGCCAGCAGCCCCTCAAGGGTGGAGGGTGTATATACCGGGGAGCTGTTTTTT.

This clone occurred once. This sequence joins TRBV10-3 and TRBJ2-7; maybe TRBD1 (6 bases). V was trimmed by 2 bases and J by 3 bases, leaving 11 bases between them. The CDR3 runs to 14 residues. Germline CDR1 reads ENHRY; CDR2 reads SYGVKD. CDR3 in DNA: TGTGCCATCAGTGAGAACAGGGCGAACTACGAGCAGTACTTC. Translation gives CAISENRANYEQYF.

The genes are TRBV9 and TRBJ2-1; tentative D call: TRBD2 (6 bases). Germline CDR1 is SGDLS and CDR2 is YYNGEE. Trimming removed 0 bases at V and 5 bases at J, with 9 bases between. This CDR3 is 14 amino acids long. The CDR3 nucleotides are TGTGCCAGCAGCGTAGTTCCGGGGGACAATGAGCAGTTCTTC. The encoded protein is CASSVVPGDNEQFF.

The CDR3 region has the DNA TGCGCCAGCAGTCAATCCTCATACAATGAGCAGTTCTTC. Translation gives CASSQSSYNEQFF. This chain connects TRBV23-1 to TRBJ2-1; no reliable D call. TRBV23-1 is an ORF, and what it does is uncertain. The CDR3 length is 13 residues. With 0 bases removed from V and 4 bases from J, the gap between germline ends came to 4 bases.

The chain uses TRBV7-9 and TRBJ1-2, with D possibly matching TRBD1 (5 bases). This CDR3 comprises 11 residues. The germline V gene has CDR1 SEHNR and CDR2 FQNEAQ (reference sequence). Trimming took off 11 bases at V and 6 bases at J, with 13 bases between the two ends. Written as DNA, the CDR3 is TGTGCCGGGGGGAGATACAATGGCTACACCTTC. Amino acid sequence: CAGGRYNGYTF.

This clone was seen a single time. This sequence joins TRBV7-9 and TRBJ1-2, with D perhaps TRBD1 (5 bases). CDR3 length: 13 amino acids. Trimming cost V 5 bases and J 5 bases, with 12 bases left between them. Germline assignment: CDR1 SEHNR and CDR2 FQNEAQ (reference sequence). CDR3 nucleotide sequence: TGTGCCAGCAGCCCTATGGGACCTTATGGCTACACCTTC. Its protein is CASSPMGPYGYTF. The whole variable domain, filled in from reference TRBV7-9 and TRBJ1-2, reads DTGVSQNPRHKITKRGQNVTFRCDPISEHNRLYWYRQTLGQGPEFLTYFQNEAQLEKSRLLSDRFSAERPKGSFSTLEIQRTEQGDSAMYLCASSPMGPYGYTFGSGTRLTVV.

The J gene is TRBJ2-1, the V gene TRBV7-2; possible D gene TRBD1, 5 bases. This CDR3 contains 17 residues. Germline V gives CDR1 SGHTA, CDR2 FQGNSA. V was cut by 3 bases and J by 2 bases, with 17 bases left in between. CDR3 coding DNA: TGTGCCAGCAGCTTGCGCAGGGTGTCTTCTACCTACAATGAGCAGTTCTTC. This translates into CASSLRRVSSTYNEQFF.

This rearrangement joins TRBV30 to TRBJ2-5; D is possibly TRBD1 or TRBD2 (5 bases each). Trimming stripped 8 bases from V and 3 bases from J, with 19 bases between. CDR3 length: 14 residues. Germline CDR1 is GTSNPN and CDR2 is SVGIG (reference sequence). For the CDR3, the DNA is TGTGCCCGGAACGCGAGTCTGGGGGAAGAGACCCAGTACTTC. Translated, it gives CARNASLGEETQYF.

The J gene is TRBJ2-7, the V gene TRBV6-1, with 8 bases that match TRBD1. This CDR3 has 15 residues. J gave up 0 bases and V 5 bases, and 6 bases lay outside the gene matches. CDR1 is MNHNS and CDR2 is SASEGT in the germline V gene. The CDR3 bases are TGTGCCAGCAGTCCGGACAGGGCGAGCTCCTACGAGCAGTACTTC. Translating it yields CASSPDRASSYEQYF.

This sequence joins TRBV9 and TRBJ2-1; unclear D gene. Germline CDR1 and CDR2: SGDLS and YYNGEE. Trimming took 0 bases from V and 4 from J, leaving 14 bases between them. The CDR3 sequence is 16 residues long. CDR3 DNA: TGTGCCAGCAGCGTAGCAAACAGAGCGACTTACAATGAGCAGTTCTTC. Protein: CASSVANRATYNEQFF.

The J gene is TRBJ1-1, the V gene TRBV6-5; no clear D gene. This CDR3 contains 14 residues. Trimming removed 0 bases at V and 7 bases at J, with 12 bases between. CDR1 and CDR2 (germline): MNHEY, SVGAGI. CDR3 in amino acids: CASSYSSTGNEAFF. CDR3 nucleotides: TGTGCCAGCAGTTACTCTTCGACGGGTAATGAAGCTTTCTTT.

This chain joins TRBV2 and TRBJ2-7, with 9 bases fitting TRBD1. V lost 2 bases to trimming and J lost 5 bases; unmatched junction nucleotides: 7. In germline, CDR1 is SNHLY, CDR2 FYNNEI. CDR3 length equals 15 residues. The CDR3 sequence is CASSELGQGFNEQYF. The CDR3 nucleotides read TGTGCCAGCAGTGAACTGGGACAGGGATTTAACGAGCAGTACTTC.

This chain links TRBV5-1 with TRBJ2-1; 10 bases are a match to TRBD1. V shed 7 bases and J 9 bases; nucleotides not matched to a gene: 10. Germline V CDR1 and CDR2: SGHRS, YFSETQ. The CDR3 is 14 residues long. This CDR3 is CASGTGDGFSEQFF. In DNA, the CDR3 is TGCGCCAGCGGGACAGGGGACGGTTTTAGTGAGCAGTTCTTC.

The chain couples TRBV30 to TRBJ2-5; 7 bases agree with TRBD1. The germline V gene has CDR1 GTSNPN and CDR2 SVGIG (reference sequence). The V gene end was trimmed by 2 bases and the J gene end by 11 bases; junction bases not matched to a gene: 8. CDR3 length equals 12 residues. The CDR3 DNA reads as TGTGCCTGGAGTTTTCAACGGGGACAGCAGTACTTC. Its translation is CAWSFQRGQQYF.

Concerning this clone: Additional DNA sequences in this sample encode the identical CDR3. The chain combines TRBV28 with TRBJ1-1; D unresolved. The germline V gene has CDR1 MDHEN and CDR2 SYDVKM. The V end was cut by 2 bases, the J end by 5 bases, with 6 bases between. This CDR3 has 12 residues. CDR3 in amino acids: CASSLRATEAFF. CDR3 bases: TGTGCCAGCAGTTTACGAGCTACTGAAGCTTTCTTT.

The chain combines TRBV7-6 with TRBJ1-2; the D gene is possibly TRBD1 (6 bases). Germline V gene sequence: CDR1 SGHVS, CDR2 FNYEAQ. V lost 1 base and J 8 bases, leaving 11 bases between the germline ends. This CDR3 comprises 13 residues. CDR3 sequence reads: CASSLGEGGGYTF. CDR3 DNA sequence: TGTGCCAGCAGCTTAGGGGAGGGGGGAGGCTACACCTTC.

The chain employs TRBV6-5 and TRBJ2-7; the match to TRBD2 covers 9 bases. Germline values: CDR1 MNHEY, CDR2 SVGAGI. This CDR3 spans 16 amino acids. J gave up 0 bases and V 4 bases, and 7 bases lay outside the gene matches. This CDR3 is CASSSDSGSHSYEQYF. In DNA, the CDR3 is TGTGCCAGCAGTTCTGATAGCGGGAGTCACTCCTACGAGCAGTACTTC.

This clone was counted a single time. V and J are TRBV6-1 and TRBJ2-1; D might be TRBD1 (7 bases). The CDR3 sequence is 13 residues long. CDR1 and CDR2 (germline): MNHNS, SASEGT. The V and J ends lost 6 bases and 3 bases respectively, with 9 bases between them. Here the CDR3 DNA reads TGTGCCAGCAGCCAGGGGGGCTACAATGAGCAGTTCTTC. It encodes CASSQGGYNEQFF.

The chain combines TRBV5-4 with TRBJ2-5; TRBD2 aligns across 7 bases. Germline CDR1 is SGHNT and CDR2 is YYREEE (reference sequence). There are 16 residues in the CDR3. Trimming cost V 1 base and J 2 bases; bases outside gene matches: 8. CDR3 protein: CASSLLSGDPQETQYF. CDR3 nucleotides: TGTGCCAGCAGCTTGCTCAGCGGGGACCCTCAAGAGACCCAGTACTTC.